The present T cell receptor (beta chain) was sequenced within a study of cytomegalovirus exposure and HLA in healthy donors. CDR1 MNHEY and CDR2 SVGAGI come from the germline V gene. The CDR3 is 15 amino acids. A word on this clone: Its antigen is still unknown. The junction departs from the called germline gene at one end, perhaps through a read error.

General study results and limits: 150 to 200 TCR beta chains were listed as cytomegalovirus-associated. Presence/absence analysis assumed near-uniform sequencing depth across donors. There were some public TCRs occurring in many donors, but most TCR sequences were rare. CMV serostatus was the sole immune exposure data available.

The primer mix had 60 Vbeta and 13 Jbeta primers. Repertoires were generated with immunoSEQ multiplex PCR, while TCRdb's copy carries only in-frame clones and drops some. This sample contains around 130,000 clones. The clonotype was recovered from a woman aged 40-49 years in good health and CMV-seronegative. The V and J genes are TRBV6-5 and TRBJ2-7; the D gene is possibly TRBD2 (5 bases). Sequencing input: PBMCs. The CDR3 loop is CASSYSGGGSFEQYF. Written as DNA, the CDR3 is TGTGCCAGCAGTTACTCTGGAGGAGGCTCCTTCGAGCAGTACTTC.